A single TCR beta chain is shown here with its context. Its antigen is still unknown. The source of the sample is a study of T cell clones after liver transplantation. Findings of the study overall: In two subjects, few donor cells limited the measurable donor-reactive repertoire.

CDR1 and CDR2 (germline): SGDLS, YYNGEE. The CDR3 is made up of 11 amino acids. Trimming took 4 bases from V and 4 from J, leaving 5 bases between them. Assay: immunoSEQ multiplex PCR; the TCRdb copy retains only in-frame clones and omits some. The sample lists 65,000 to 70,000 clones; about 92% were seen once. This chain links TRBV9 with TRBJ1-1; D not resolved. The origin of this receptor is a human patient who received a liver transplant. Some T cells may possibly be graft donor cells. The sample was CD4+ T cells from blood, taken less than 26 months after liver transplant. The CDR3 sequence is CASSKRTEAFF. In DNA form, the CDR3 reads TGTGCCAGCAGCAAGCGCACTGAAGCTTTCTTT.